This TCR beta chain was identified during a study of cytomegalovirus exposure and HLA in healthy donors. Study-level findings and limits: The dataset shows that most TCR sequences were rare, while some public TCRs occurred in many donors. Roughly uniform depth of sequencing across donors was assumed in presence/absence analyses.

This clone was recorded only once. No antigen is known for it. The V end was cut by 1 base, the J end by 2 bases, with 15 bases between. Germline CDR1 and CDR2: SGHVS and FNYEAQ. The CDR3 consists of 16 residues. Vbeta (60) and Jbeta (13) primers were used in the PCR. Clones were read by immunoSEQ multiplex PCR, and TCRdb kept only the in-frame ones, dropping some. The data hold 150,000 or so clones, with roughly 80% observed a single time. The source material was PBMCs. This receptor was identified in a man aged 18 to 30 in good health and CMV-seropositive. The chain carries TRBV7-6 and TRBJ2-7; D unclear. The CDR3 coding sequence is TGTGCCAGCAGCTTAGGTCAAAGACAACAACCCTACGAGCAGTACTTC. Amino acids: CASSLGQRQQPYEQYF.